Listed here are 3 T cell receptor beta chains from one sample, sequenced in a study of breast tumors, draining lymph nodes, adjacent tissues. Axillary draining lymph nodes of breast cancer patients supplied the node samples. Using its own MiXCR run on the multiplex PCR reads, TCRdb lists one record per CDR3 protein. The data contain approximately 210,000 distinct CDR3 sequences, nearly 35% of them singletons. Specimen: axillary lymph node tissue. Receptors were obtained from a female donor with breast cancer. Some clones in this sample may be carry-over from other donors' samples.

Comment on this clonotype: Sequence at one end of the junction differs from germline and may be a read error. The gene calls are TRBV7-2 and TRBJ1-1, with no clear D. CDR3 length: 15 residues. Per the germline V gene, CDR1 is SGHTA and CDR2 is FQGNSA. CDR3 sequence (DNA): TGTGCCAGCAGCTTAAATCCGAAAGAGAATACTGAAGCTCTCTTT. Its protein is CASSLNPKENTEALF.

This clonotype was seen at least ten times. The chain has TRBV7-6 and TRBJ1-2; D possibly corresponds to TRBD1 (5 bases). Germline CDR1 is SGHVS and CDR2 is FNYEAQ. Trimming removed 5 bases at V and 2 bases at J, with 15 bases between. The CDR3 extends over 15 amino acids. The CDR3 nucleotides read TGTGCCAGCAGCAACTCCCCGGGACCGAACTATGGCTACACCTTC. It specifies CASSNSPGPNYGYTF.

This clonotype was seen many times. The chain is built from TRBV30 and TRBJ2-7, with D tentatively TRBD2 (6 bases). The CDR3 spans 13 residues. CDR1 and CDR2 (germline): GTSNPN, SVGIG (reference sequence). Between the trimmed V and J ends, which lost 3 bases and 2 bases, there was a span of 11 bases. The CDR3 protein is CAWRLAGAYEQYF. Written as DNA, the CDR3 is TGTGCCTGGAGACTAGCCGGCGCCTACGAGCAGTACTTC.